The text below deals with one T cell receptor beta chain. The entry originates in a study of CD8 T cells in Susac syndrome. Whole-study context: Among the Susac syndrome patients sequenced, 5 or 6 had active disease and about 8 were in remission. Susac syndrome patients were untreated, on corticosteroids with some adding intravenous immunoglobulin, or on intravenous immunoglobulin only.

The CDR3 totals 13 residues. Trimming left V 3 bases short and J 8 bases short, with 10 bases between. Germline V gene lookup returns CDR1 LGHDT and CDR2 YNNKEL (reference sequence). The authors reverse transcribed roughly 0.5 to 1 ug RNA with random hexamers. TCR beta CDR3 was amplified by immunoSEQ multiplex PCR. This amplification extended across 54 Vbeta and 13 Jbeta segments. TCRdb re-called the immunoSEQ multiplex PCR reads through MiXCR, storing one row per CDR3 protein. This repertoire shows 150,000 to 200,000 distinct CDR3 sequences, 90% to 95% found once; its top ten account for 0.087%. The genes are TRBV3-1 and TRBJ2-2; no firm D call. This clonotype originated in a human donor with Susac syndrome. Sequencing was carried out using CD4+ T cells from PBMCs. CDR3 sequence: CASSQVISGELFF. CDR3 bases: TGTGCCAGCAGCCAGGTGATTTCAGGGGAGCTGTTTTTT.